This T cell receptor (beta chain) was identified during a study of blood T cell repertoires in COVID-19. About the research overall: COVID-19 samples collected from the United States, Italy and Spain covered acute and convalescent phases. PBMCs, B-cell-depleted T cells, or T cells provided the cDNA or gDNA that made up the material.

Germline values: CDR1 SSHAT, CDR2 FNYEAQ (reference sequence). There are 14 residues in the CDR3. As concerns this clone: One end of the junction fails to match germline, which may point to a read error.

The authors' processing: Estimates of nucleated cell counts were drawn from the amplification of reference gene primers. The assay was immunoSEQ multiplex PCR, and TCRdb's table has in-frame clones only and misses some. The V and J calls and clone size were taken over from that table, and D and trimming were inferred from the DNA. This sample carries around 120,000 clones, about 78% of them seen once, and the ten largest clones take about 2%. This clonotype was obtained from a man aged 70-80 years with acute or convalescent COVID-19. Material: peripheral blood. This rearrangement joins TRBV7-7 to TRBJ2-5; 7 bases align to TRBD1. The DNA for the CDR3 is TGTGCTAGCAGCATAACAGGGGTACAAGAGACCCAGTACTTC. This sequence encodes CASSITGVQETQYF.